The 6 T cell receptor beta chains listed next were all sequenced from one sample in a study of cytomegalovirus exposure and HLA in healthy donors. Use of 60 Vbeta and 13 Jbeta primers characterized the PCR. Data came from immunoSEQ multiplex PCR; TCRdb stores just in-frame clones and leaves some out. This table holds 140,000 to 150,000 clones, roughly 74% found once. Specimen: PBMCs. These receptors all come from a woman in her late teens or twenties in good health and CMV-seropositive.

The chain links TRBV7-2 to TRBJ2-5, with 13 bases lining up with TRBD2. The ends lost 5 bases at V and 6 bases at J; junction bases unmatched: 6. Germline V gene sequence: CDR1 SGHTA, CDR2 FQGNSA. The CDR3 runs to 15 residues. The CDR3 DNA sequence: TGTGCCAGCAGCCCAGGGACTAGCGGGGAGCAGACCCAGTACTTC. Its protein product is CASSPGTSGEQTQYF.

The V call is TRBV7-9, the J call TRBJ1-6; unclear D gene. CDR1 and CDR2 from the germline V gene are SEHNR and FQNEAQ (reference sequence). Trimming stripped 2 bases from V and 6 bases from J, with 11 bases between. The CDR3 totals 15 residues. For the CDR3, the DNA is TGTGCCAGCAGCTTATCCGGGTTGAGTAATTCACCCCTCCACTTT. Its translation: CASSLSGLSNSPLHF.

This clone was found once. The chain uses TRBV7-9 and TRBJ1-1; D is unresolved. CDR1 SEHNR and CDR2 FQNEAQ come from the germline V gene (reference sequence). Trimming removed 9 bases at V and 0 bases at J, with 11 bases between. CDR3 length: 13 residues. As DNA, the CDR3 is TGTGCCAGTACCGGTAGAGTGAACACTGAAGCTTTCTTT. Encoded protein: CASTGRVNTEAFF. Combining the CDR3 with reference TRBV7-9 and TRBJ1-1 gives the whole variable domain DTGVSQNPRHKITKRGQNVTFRCDPISEHNRLYWYRQTLGQGPEFLTYFQNEAQLEKSRLLSDRFSAERPKGSFSTLEIQRTEQGDSAMYLCASTGRVNTEAFFGQGTRLTVV.

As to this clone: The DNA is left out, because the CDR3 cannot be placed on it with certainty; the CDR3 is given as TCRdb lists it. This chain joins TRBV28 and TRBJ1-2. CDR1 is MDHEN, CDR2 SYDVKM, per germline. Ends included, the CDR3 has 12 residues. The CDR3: CASTSANYGYTF.

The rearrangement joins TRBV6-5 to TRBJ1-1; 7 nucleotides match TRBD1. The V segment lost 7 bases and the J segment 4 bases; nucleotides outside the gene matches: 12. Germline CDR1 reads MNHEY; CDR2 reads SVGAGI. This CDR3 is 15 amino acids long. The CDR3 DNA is TGTGCCAGCAATTTAGGGCAGCCAGGGGGCACTGAAGCTTTCTTT. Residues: CASNLGQPGGTEAFF.

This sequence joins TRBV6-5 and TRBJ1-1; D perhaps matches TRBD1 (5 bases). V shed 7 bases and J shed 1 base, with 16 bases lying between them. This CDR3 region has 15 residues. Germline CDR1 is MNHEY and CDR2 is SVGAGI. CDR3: CASTAHDSRNTEAFF. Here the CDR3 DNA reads TGTGCCAGCACCGCTCATGACAGCCGGAACACTGAAGCTTTCTTT.